This T cell receptor (beta chain) was profiled in a study of T cells after yellow fever vaccination. The study's findings and limits: It was the secondary response that reached its peak faster, day 5 versus 15, but it was weaker. CD4 and CD8 compartments shared a small share of clonotypes, likely from convergent recombination. Most primary-vaccination clones recurred post-booster (approximately 95% CD4, just over 85% CD8).

UMIs were added to TCR cDNA along with a universal primer site when it was made by 5'RACE template switching. TCRdb re-derived calls from the 5' RACE reads in MiXCR, one entry per CDR3 protein. Among some 500,000 distinct CDR3 sequences, roughly 13% were seen once, and the ten largest hold over 12%. The J segment lost 5 bases and the V segment lost 4 bases, leaving 7 bases of the junction unmatched. There are 16 residues in the CDR3. The V gene's germline CDR1 is SGHTA and CDR2 FQGNSA. This clonotype was picked up a small number of times. Its specificity is not known. This TCR derives from a man in his thirties or forties who received the YFV17D yellow fever vaccine. The rearrangement links TRBV7-2 to TRBJ2-1; TRBD2 agrees at 11 bases. The sequencing used PBMCs, collected on the day of the yellow fever booster vaccination. CDR3 sequence: CASSYRRLAGHNEQFF. CDR3 DNA: TGTGCCAGCAGCTACCGCAGACTAGCGGGGCACAATGAGCAGTTCTTC.